Listed here are 10 T cell receptor beta chains from one sample, sequenced in a study of T cells in Graves' hyperthyroidism and ophthalmopathy. Researchers took RNA transcripts and amplified the TCR beta CDR3 regions from them. The TCR CDR3 first-round RT-PCR relied on the HTBI primer set. TCRdb called the multiplex PCR reads again in MiXCR, with one record for every CDR3 protein. The sample contains hundreds of thousands of distinct CDR3 sequences, 45% of which appear only once. Material: peripheral blood or thyroid tissue (not recorded which). Every receptor here comes from an adult man with Graves' disease, either hyperthyroidism or ophthalmopathy (not recorded which).

This clonotype was found a few times. The chain couples TRBV7-9 to TRBJ1-6; 8 bases line up with TRBD1. Germline CDR1 reads SEHNR; CDR2 reads FQNEAQ (reference sequence). This CDR3 spans 18 amino acids. Unmatched junction bases numbered 14, after V lost 3 bases and J lost 7 bases. Written as DNA, the CDR3 is TGTGCCAGCAGCTTGGGCCGGGACAGGTCAACCCCAAATTCACCCCTCCACTTT. Protein sequence: CASSLGRDRSTPNSPLHF. Filled out from reference TRBV7-9 and TRBJ1-6, the complete variable domain reads DTGVSQNPRHKITKRGQNVTFRCDPISEHNRLYWYRQTLGQGPEFLTYFQNEAQLEKSRLLSDRFSAERPKGSFSTLEIQRTEQGDSAMYLCASSLGRDRSTPNSPLHFGNGTRLTVT.

The table lists this clonotype with a few counts. The rearrangement joins TRBV7-9 to TRBJ1-5; 8 bases fit TRBD1. CDR1 and CDR2 from the germline V gene are SEHNR and FQNEAQ (reference sequence). The CDR3 is 15 residues long. With 5 bases clipped from V and 6 bases from J, the junction kept 9 bases outside the gene matches. This CDR3 reads CASSPGQGMSQPQHF. CDR3 nucleotide sequence: TGTGCCAGCAGCCCCGGACAGGGAATGAGTCAGCCCCAGCATTTT.

The table lists this clonotype with a few counts. This may arise from a read error, as a much more abundant clone is one base away. This chain uses TRBV10-2 with TRBJ1-3; D is unresolved. The CDR3 is 14 residues long. Germline CDR1 and CDR2: WSHSY and SAAADI. V was shortened by 7 bases and J by 4 bases, with 14 bases between the two germline ends. CDR3 in amino acids: CASTLGRSGNTIYF. The CDR3, as DNA: TGCGCCAGCACACTGGGCAGGTCCGGAAACACCATATATTTT.

Comment on this clonotype: The junction shows a germline mismatch at one end, possibly a read error. The chain is built from TRBV3-1 and TRBJ1-1; D call uncertain. Per the germline V gene, CDR1 is LGHDT and CDR2 is YNNKEL (reference sequence). The CDR3 extends over 12 amino acids. Here the CDR3 DNA reads TGTGCCAGCACGGGGAGGAACGCTGAAGCTTTCTTT. Amino acids: CASTGRNAEAFF.

This clonotype appeared many times. This chain uses TRBV5-1 with TRBJ1-1, with a weak D call TRBD1 (6 bases). Germline V lookup: CDR1 SGHRS, CDR2 YFSETQ. This CDR3 has 14 residues. V lost 1 base, J lost 4 bases, and 11 bases lay in between. Here the CDR3 reads CASSLRLGGTEAFF. CDR3 nucleotide sequence: TGCGCCAGCAGCTTGAGATTAGGGGGCACTGAAGCTTTCTTT. The variable domain in full, with the rest retrieved from reference TRBV5-1 and TRBJ1-1, is KAGVTQTPRYLIKTRGQQVTLSCSPISGHRSVSWYQQTPGQGLQFLFEYFSETQRNKGNFPGRFSGRQFSNSRSEMNVSTLELGDSALYLCASSLRLGGTEAFFGQGTRLTVV.

This clonotype has more than one count but fewer than ten. V gene TRBV9 combines with J gene TRBJ2-7; tentative D call: TRBD1 (6 bases). V was cut by 0 bases and J by 5 bases, with 12 bases left in between. Germline V CDR1 and CDR2: SGDLS, YYNGEE. This CDR3 has 14 residues. CDR3 protein: CASSVATGWDEQYF. The CDR3 DNA reads TGTGCCAGCAGCGTAGCTACAGGGTGGGACGAGCAGTACTTC.

There are a few counts of this clonotype. V is TRBV2 and J is TRBJ1-5; D is unclear. The germline V and J ends were trimmed by 7 bases and 1 base, with 8 bases remaining between them. Germline-derived CDR1 and CDR2 are SNHLY and FYNNEI. The CDR3 length is 13 residues. The CDR3 loop reads CASNKDSNQPQHF. DNA of the CDR3: TGTGCCAGCAATAAGGACAGCAATCAGCCCCAGCATTTT.

CDR3: CASRTGTGAFF. In DNA form, the CDR3 reads TGTGCCAGCAGGACCGGGACCGGGGCTTTCTTT. This chain uses TRBV12-3 or TRBV12-4 with TRBJ1-1; the D gene is possibly TRBD1 (5 bases). V lost 6 bases to trimming and J lost 11 bases, with 13 bases between them. This CDR3 has 11 amino acids.

This chain connects TRBV7-9 to TRBJ1-2; the D gene is possibly TRBD1 (5 bases). Germline lookup yields CDR1 SEHNR and CDR2 FQNEAQ (reference sequence). The CDR3 has 13 amino acids. The V end lost 6 bases, the J end lost 4 bases, and 12 bases lay between the germline ends. CDR3 DNA: TGTGCCAGCAGTGACGGGGGTTTCTATGGCTACACCTTC. It translates to CASSDGGFYGYTF.

This sequence joins TRBV29-1 and TRBJ2-7; TRBD2 is a possible D gene (6 bases). The length of the CDR3 is 17 residues. Germline values: CDR1 SQVTM, CDR2 ANQGSEA. V lost 4 bases, J lost 3 bases, and 25 bases lay in between. CDR3 sequence: CSVVIPLASSGGYEQYF. The CDR3 region has the DNA TGCAGCGTTGTCATCCCCCTCGCCTCATCCGGGGGCTACGAGCAGTACTTC.